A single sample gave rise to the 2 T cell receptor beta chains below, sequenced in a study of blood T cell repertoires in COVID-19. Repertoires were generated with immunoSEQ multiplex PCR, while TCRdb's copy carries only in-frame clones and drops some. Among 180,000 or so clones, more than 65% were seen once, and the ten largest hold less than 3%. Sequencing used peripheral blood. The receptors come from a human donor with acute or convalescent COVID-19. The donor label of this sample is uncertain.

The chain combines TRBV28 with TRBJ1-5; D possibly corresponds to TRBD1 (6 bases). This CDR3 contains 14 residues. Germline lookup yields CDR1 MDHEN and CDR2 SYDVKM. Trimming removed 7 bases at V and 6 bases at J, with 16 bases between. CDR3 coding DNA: TGTGCCAGCAACAGGGTGAGGAGAGGTCAGCCCCAGCATTTT. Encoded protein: CASNRVRRGQPQHF.

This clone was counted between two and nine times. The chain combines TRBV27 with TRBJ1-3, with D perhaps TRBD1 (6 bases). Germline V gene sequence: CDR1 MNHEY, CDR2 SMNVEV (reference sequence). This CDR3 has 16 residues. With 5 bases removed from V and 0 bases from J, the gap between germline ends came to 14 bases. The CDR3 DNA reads TGTGCCAGCAGTCCCCGACAGGACCGCTCTGGAAACACCATATATTTT. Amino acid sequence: CASSPRQDRSGNTIYF.